A single sample is the source of the 8 T cell receptor beta chains below, sequenced in a study of regulatory T cells in long-lasting Graves disease. Noted time point: newly diagnosed GD, antithyroid drugs for less than 3 months. PBMC RNA was the source of the TCR library. For TCR beta, libraries came from iRepertoire HTBI primers and Arm-PCR of CDR3 regions. TCRdb used MiXCR to reprocess the multiplex PCR reads, holding one entry per CDR3 protein. Found here are approximately 540,000 distinct CDR3 sequences, more than 10% of them singletons; the top ten hold roughly 9.3%. These same records also appear under a second study, on T cells in Graves' hyperthyroidism and ophthalmopathy.

The sample in question was peripheral blood mononuclear cells (PBMCs), obtained at new diagnosis, from a patient treated with antithyroid drugs. Receptors were obtained from a woman aged 25 to 45 with Graves disease.

At least ten counts were recorded for this clonotype. The rearrangement uses TRBV7-9 and TRBJ2-1; 7 bases fit TRBD2. Germline CDR1 is SEHNR and CDR2 is FQNEAQ (reference sequence). The CDR3 runs 16 residues. Losses at the gene ends were 5 bases for V and 5 bases for J; bases not matched to a gene: 12. In DNA, the CDR3 is TGTGCCAGCAGCAGCCGAGAGGCGGGAGCTAACAATGAGCAGTTCTTC. Translation: CASSSREAGANNEQFF.

In this sample, this clonotype turned up many times. V usage is TRBV27 and J usage is TRBJ2-7, with 10 nucleotides matching TRBD1. The J segment lost 3 bases and the V segment lost 7 bases, leaving 6 bases of the junction unmatched. The CDR3 loop spans 14 amino acids. Germline V gene sequence: CDR1 MNHEY, CDR2 SMNVEV (reference sequence). The CDR3 nucleotides are TGTGCCAGCAAACGACAGGGGGCCCTCTACGAGCAGTACTTC. Its translation: CASKRQGALYEQYF.

The sample holds many counts of this clonotype. CDR3 bases: TGCGCCAGCAGCTTGGACAGACCGCTAGGCTCGGCTAACTATGGCTACACCTTC. This encodes CASSLDRPLGSANYGYTF. The rearrangement links TRBV5-1 to TRBJ1-2; D ambiguous. CDR1 and CDR2 (germline): SGHRS, YFSETQ. Between the trimmed V and J ends, which lost 0 bases and 0 bases, there was a span of 18 bases. There are 18 residues in the CDR3.

This clonotype was detected only a few times. This chain joins TRBV4-1 and TRBJ1-5, with 7 positions matching TRBD1. Germline values: CDR1 MGHRA, CDR2 YSYEKL. The CDR3 has 18 residues. V trimming: 1 base; J trimming: 5 bases; junction bases outside the gene matches: 14. The CDR3 protein is CASSQVSRPDREDQPQHF. The DNA for the CDR3 is TGCGCCAGCAGCCAAGTCTCTCGGCCTGACAGGGAGGATCAGCCCCAGCATTTT.

The rearrangement links TRBV15 to TRBJ1-2; the D is unclear. CDR1 and CDR2 (germline): LNHNV, YYDKDF (reference sequence). The CDR3 length is 16 residues. Trimming removed 1 base from V and 4 bases from J, with 16 bases in between. CDR3 sequence: CATSRAGDRGFYGYTF. In nucleotides, the CDR3 is TGTGCCACCAGCAGAGCTGGTGATCGGGGTTTCTATGGCTACACCTTC.

This clonotype showed up many times. The chain has TRBV4-1 and TRBJ2-7; TRBD2 agrees at 8 bases. Germline V CDR1 and CDR2: MGHRA, YSYEKL. Trimming cost V 1 base and J 5 bases; bases outside gene matches: 10. This CDR3 comprises 16 residues. In nucleotides, the CDR3 is TGCGCCAGCAGCCAAGCTACCCTAGCGGGCAAAAACGAGCAGTACTTC. Its protein is CASSQATLAGKNEQYF.

This clonotype appeared many times. The rearrangement joins TRBV29-1 to TRBJ2-1, with D perhaps TRBD2 (5 bases). The germline V and J ends were trimmed by 6 bases and 5 bases, with 5 bases remaining between them. This CDR3 has 10 residues. Germline V gene data show CDR1 as SQVTM and CDR2 as ANQGSEA. As DNA, the CDR3 is TGCAGCGTGGGAGACAATGAGCAGTTCTTC. Protein: CSVGDNEQFF.

In this sample, this clonotype turned up many times. The V call is TRBV27, the J call TRBJ1-6; the D is unclear. Trimming stripped 3 bases from V and 10 bases from J, with 16 bases between. Germline assignment: CDR1 MNHEY and CDR2 SMNVEV (reference sequence). The CDR3 covers 15 residues. The CDR3 spells CASSLTSPRRSPLHF. The CDR3 coding sequence is TGTGCCAGCAGTTTGACAAGCCCCCGGAGATCACCCCTCCACTTT.